This TCR beta chain was profiled in a study of Ad26.COV2.S vaccination and SARS-CoV-2 variants. Looking at the study overall: Donor had been placed in the Ad26.COV2.S arm of the COV1001 trial.

Treatment described: about 20 received Ad26.COV2.S at low or high dose, single or two shots; 5 received placebo; per-sample allocation not given. Collection of samples fell on day 63 after the first vaccine or placebo injection. SARS-CoV-2 spike from the Wuhan strain was encoded by the vaccine, an Ad26 vector. Comments on this clone: The antigen is not known.

Study-level results: Vaccine recipients showed a spike-specific TCR breadth that was higher than in placebo recipients.

In germline, CDR1 is SGHTA, CDR2 FQGTGA. The CDR3 is 15 residues long. Germline trimming cut 5 bases from V and 0 bases from J; bases unmatched to any gene: 3. The assay was immunoSEQ multiplex PCR, and TCRdb's table has in-frame clones only and misses some. The table has 380,000 or so clones, roughly 91% seen once. The chain combines TRBV7-3 with TRBJ1-3, with TRBD1 matching 8 bases. The receptor comes from a person between 18 and 65 years old who received the Ad26.COV2.S COVID-19 vaccine or a placebo. Sequencing was performed on peripheral blood, taken in a trial of Ad26.COV2.S vaccine versus placebo. CDR3 DNA: TGTGCCAGCAGCATCACAGGGGGCTCTGGAAACACCATATATTTT. Its protein is CASSITGGSGNTIYF. The entire variable domain, with the rest obtained from reference TRBV7-3 and TRBJ1-3, is as follows: GAGVSQTPSNKVTEKGKYVELRCDPISGHTALYWYRQSLGQGPEFLIYFQGTGAADDSGLPNDRFFAVRPEGSVSTLKIQRTERGDSAVYLCASSITGGSGNTIYFGEGSWLTVV.